Included here is one T cell receptor (beta chain) sequence, with context. This specimen comes from a study of OX40 agonist ivuxolimab in advanced cancers. The V segment lost 10 bases and the J segment 6 bases; nucleotides outside the gene matches: 3. The CDR3 contains 12 residues. Germline assignment: CDR1 MDHEN and CDR2 SYDVKM. The assay was immunoSEQ multiplex PCR, and TCRdb's table has in-frame clones only and misses some. In the table there are approximately 77,000 clones, roughly nine tenths of which are singletons. The chain recombines TRBV28 with TRBJ1-6; TRBD1 agrees at 7 bases. This specimen was CD4+ or CD8+ T cells sorted from blood, taken in a trial of the OX40 agonist ivuxolimab. The receptor comes from an adult with an advanced solid tumor such as melanoma, head and neck, liver or kidney cancer. The DNA for the CDR3 is TGTGCCACCGACAGGGTTAATTCACCCCTCCACTTT. Translated, it gives CATDRVNSPLHF.